This TCR beta chain was sequenced during a study of CXCR3-negative and CXCR3-positive naive CD8 T cells. Overall study context: Every library held about 1.5 +/- 0.3 million TRB reads, and the total came to about 135 million.

Study-wide points: CXCR3-positive naive cells had TRB CDR3s that were more hydrophobic than CXCR3-negative naive cells had. Both naive subsets showed comparably high diversity, and memory CD8+ cells showed much lower diversity. Naive CXCR3-positive and CXCR3-negative cells shared similar TRBV-TRBJ usage, unlike memory cells.

It was by 5' RACE with UMI labels that the TRB cDNA libraries were prepared. TCRdb re-called the 5' RACE reads; one entry per CDR3 protein, DNA not given. The sample features under 90,000 distinct CDR3 sequences, with around 0.62% in its top ten. The CDR3 sequence is 12 residues long. The germline V gene encodes CDR1 ENHRY and CDR2 SYGVKD. Naive CD8+ T cells displayed a CD45RO-CCR7+CD27+CD95- phenotype. Of note for this clonotype: Its target is unknown.

The chain carries TRBV10-3 and TRBJ2-3; lacking DNA, the TRBD1 call made by TCRdb goes unchecked. This clonotype originated in a human donor in good health. Some clones in this sample may be carry-over from other donors' samples. Sequenced input: naive CXCR3+ CD8+ T cells from blood. Subset meaning: CD45RO-CCR7+CD27+CD95- naive CD8+ T cells expressing CXCR3 (TNR3+). The CDR3 spells CAIRTGQDTQYF.